These 8 T cell receptor beta chains were all obtained from the same sample, sequenced in a study of blood T cell repertoires in COVID-19 (TCRdb year 2020). Receptor amplification or capture employed the immunoSEQ multiplex PCR assay. The table was pulled from immuneACCESS by TCRdb, which kept in-frame rearrangements only. Such tables lose some clones; where checked, under half of the loss comes from unresolved V genes, and the rest has no known cause. The sample has 350,000 to 400,000 clones on record, more than 80% of them singletons. 0.95% to 1.1% of the sample goes to the ten largest clones. Sequencing input: PBMCs or T cells enriched from blood (not recorded which). Every receptor here comes from a man younger than 35 who had recovered from COVID-19.

The chain employs TRBV7-8 and TRBJ1-4; D is uncertain. There are 15 residues in the CDR3. V shed 1 base and J shed 0 bases, with 6 bases lying between them. Germline CDR1 SGHVS, CDR2 FQNEAQ. CDR3 residues: CASSLETTTNEKLFF. DNA of the CDR3: TGTGCCAGCAGCTTAGAGACAACAACTAATGAAAAACTGTTTTTT.

The chain has TRBV9 and TRBJ2-5; TRBD2 aligns across 7 bases. This CDR3 comprises 14 residues. After removal of 1 base from V and 4 bases from J, the junction contained 4 bases not matched to a gene. CDR1 is SGDLS, CDR2 YYNGEE, per germline. The CDR3 region is CASSVREGRETQYF. The DNA of the CDR3 is TGTGCCAGCAGCGTAAGGGAGGGTCGAGAGACCCAGTACTTC.

The chain joins TRBV3-1 (or the pseudogene TRBV3-2) to TRBJ2-5, with 8 bases lining up with TRBD2. Germline assignment: CDR1 LGHDT and CDR2 YNNKEL (reference sequence). The junction had 9 bases not matched to a gene; V was cut back by 1 base and J by 2 bases. The CDR3 consists of 17 residues. CDR3 coding DNA: TGTGCCAGCAGCCAAGCGGGGGGGCCTTTGAGGCAAGAGACCCAGTACTTC. Its translation: CASSQAGGPLRQETQYF.

This clone was seen only a few times. This rearrangement joins TRBV27 to TRBJ2-7; the D gene is possibly TRBD2 (6 bases). The germline gives CDR1 MNHEY, CDR2 SMNVEV (reference sequence). This CDR3 has 17 amino acids. The V end was cut by 6 bases, the J end by 5 bases, with 26 bases between. The DNA for the CDR3 is TGTGCCAGCAGGATCAAACCCTCGGTCCTAGCGACCCACGAGCAGTACTTC. Translating it yields CASRIKPSVLATHEQYF.

This chain links TRBV9 with TRBJ2-5, with D perhaps TRBD2 (7 bases). Between the trimmed V and J ends, which lost 2 bases and 1 base, there was a span of 15 bases. This CDR3 region has 16 residues. Germline CDR1 reads SGDLS; CDR2 reads YYNGEE. CDR3 sequence: CASSVYGGGTQETQYF. CDR3 nucleotide sequence: TGTGCCAGCAGCGTTTATGGCGGGGGCACCCAAGAGACCCAGTACTTC.

V usage is TRBV5-8 and J usage is TRBJ1-4; 10 bases align to TRBD1. This CDR3 region has 16 residues. Germline values: CDR1 SGHTS, CDR2 YDEGEE. With 4 bases clipped from V and 5 bases from J, the junction kept 8 bases outside the gene matches. The CDR3 loop is CASSQGQGGRNEKLFF. CDR3 coding DNA: TGTGCCAGCAGCCAAGGACAGGGGGGGAGAAATGAAAAACTGTTTTTT.

V gene TRBV19 combines with J gene TRBJ2-1; 7 positions agree with TRBD1. J gave up 0 bases and V 3 bases, and 5 bases lay outside the gene matches. This CDR3 is 16 amino acids long. Per the germline V gene, CDR1 is LNHDA and CDR2 is SQIVND (reference sequence). The CDR3 loop reads CASSIQAGGSYNEQFF. The CDR3 DNA follows: TGTGCCAGTAGTATTCAGGCAGGGGGCTCCTACAATGAGCAGTTCTTC.

This clone was observed a handful of times. The chain joins TRBV5-4 to TRBJ1-2; tentative D call: TRBD1 (6 bases). Germline assignment: CDR1 SGHNT and CDR2 YYREEE (reference sequence). Trimming removed 6 bases from V and 5 bases from J, with 23 bases in between. The CDR3 loop spans 16 amino acids. CDR3 loop: CASILMGSGQTYGYTF. The CDR3 DNA reads TGTGCCAGCATTCTTATGGGTTCCGGACAGACGTATGGCTACACCTTC.